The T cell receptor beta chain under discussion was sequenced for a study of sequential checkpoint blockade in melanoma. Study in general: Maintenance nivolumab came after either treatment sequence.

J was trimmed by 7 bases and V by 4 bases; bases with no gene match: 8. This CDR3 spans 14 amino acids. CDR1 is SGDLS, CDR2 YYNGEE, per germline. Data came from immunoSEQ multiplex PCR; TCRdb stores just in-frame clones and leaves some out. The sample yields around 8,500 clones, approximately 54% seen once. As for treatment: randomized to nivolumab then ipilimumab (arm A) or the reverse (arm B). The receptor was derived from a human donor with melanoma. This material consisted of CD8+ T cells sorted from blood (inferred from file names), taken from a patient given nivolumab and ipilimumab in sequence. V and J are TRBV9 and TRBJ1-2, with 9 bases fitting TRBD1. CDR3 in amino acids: CASSTTGGAGGYTF. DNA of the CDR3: TGTGCCAGCAGCACCACAGGGGGCGCGGGTGGCTACACCTTC.